This TCR beta chain was profiled in a study of a mutant IDH1 vaccine in newly diagnosed glioma (dated by TCRdb to the early 2020s). Turning to the overall study: Eight vaccinations were administered to patients in weeks 1, 3, 5, 7, 11, 15, 19 and 23, corresponding to visits V03 through V10. Before enrollment, patients had received standard therapy of radiotherapy alone, temozolomide alone, or radiochemotherapy with temozolomide; most received the combination. For exploratory analyses, about 25 treated patients had longitudinal TCRB deep sequencing done wherever samples were available. In the chemotherapy-containing groups, vaccination started alongside temozolomide cycles, whereas in patients who had radiotherapy alone it started 4-6 weeks after radiotherapy. Peripheral blood was drawn at six visits: V03 (baseline), V05, V07, V10, V12 and V13. Of the 25 to 40 treated patients, approximately 62% were male and approximately 38% were female, and the mean age was 40.4 years.

Here is what the overall study found, with its caveats: Changes in the top peripheral T cell clonotypes picked up by TCRB sequencing did not appear to be linked to pseudoprogression. Availability determined which PBMC samples were chosen for TCRB deep sequencing. It was noted by the authors that analyses of patient blood samples could not be reproduced owing to sample limitations. Immune responses induced by the vaccine were seen in 93.3% of patients across multiple MHC alleles.

To prepare the library, the immunoSEQ multiplex PCR assay was applied. Rearranged TCR beta chain sequences were amplified with the hsTCRB Kit following the manufacturer's protocol. Sequencing of TCRB libraries was carried out on an Illumina MiSeq. Per the source publication's procedure: The proprietary platform of the kit vendor was used for demultiplexing, trimming and gene mapping. TCRdb retrieved this table from immuneACCESS and kept in-frame rearrangements only. Not all clones are present; in checked studies, unresolved V genes account for under half, and no reason is known for the remainder. Clone size and V and J calls were adopted from that table, with D and trimming inferred from the DNA. In all, the sample holds 56,000 or so clones, and about 77% of those were seen once. The ten largest clonotypes hold 1.8% of the sample. Ends trimmed: V by 4 bases, J by 5 bases; bases unmatched to a gene: 14. In the germline V gene, CDR1 corresponds to SGHTS and CDR2 to YDEGEE. From the cysteine through the phenylalanine, the CDR3 covers 16 amino acids. Only CDR3 DNA remains: 48 bases, in frame from the first base.

The time point label, read with the paper, signifies: week 5, during vaccination. Each vaccine dose was 300 ug of a 20-mer mutant IDH1 peptide in Montanide, given subcutaneously with topical imiquimod. All donors had newly diagnosed IDH1-mutant astrocytomas of WHO grade 3 or 4 that showed loss of nuclear ATRX. The samples were drawn from NOA16, a multicentre, single-arm, open-label phase I trial in Germany that tested a mutant IDH1 peptide vaccine in humans for the first time. The DNeasy Blood and Tissue Kit was used to extract genomic DNA from EDTA blood for TCRB sequencing. For this clone: It has no known antigen specificity. No much larger clonotype is one base removed from it; base qualities were not supplied.

The TCR originated in a woman aged 40 to 50 with glioma. The starting material was PBMCs, obtained from a glioma patient whose treatment included an IDH1 peptide vaccine. This sequence uses TRBV5-8 and TRBJ2-7, and 8 junction bases match TRBD2. The nucleotide sequence reads TGTGCCAGCAGCGGTAGTAGCGGGGATGTCGTCCACGAGCAGTACTTC. It translates to CASSGSSGDVVHEQYF. Here the CDR3 is joined to the reference TRBV5-8 and TRBJ2-7 genes, and the full variable domain is: EAGVTQSPTHLIKTRGQQATLRCSPISGHTSVYWYQQALGLGLQFLLWYDEGEERNRGNFPPRFSGRQFPNYSSELNVNALELEDSALYLCASSGSSGDVVHEQYFGPGTRLTVT.